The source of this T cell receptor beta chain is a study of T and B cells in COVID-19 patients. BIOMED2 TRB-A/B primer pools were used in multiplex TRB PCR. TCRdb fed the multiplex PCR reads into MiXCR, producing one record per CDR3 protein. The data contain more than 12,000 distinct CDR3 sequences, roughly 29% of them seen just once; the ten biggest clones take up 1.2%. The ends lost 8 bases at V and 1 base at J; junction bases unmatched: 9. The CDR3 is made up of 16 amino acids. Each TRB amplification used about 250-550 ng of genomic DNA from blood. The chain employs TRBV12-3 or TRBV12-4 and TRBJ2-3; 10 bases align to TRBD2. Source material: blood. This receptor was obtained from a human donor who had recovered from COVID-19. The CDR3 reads CASEPAGGRGTDTQYF. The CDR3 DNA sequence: TGTGCCAGCGAACCAGCGGGGGGGCGGGGCACAGATACGCAGTATTTT.